One sample yielded the 21 T cell receptor beta chains listed below, sequenced in a study of shared clonotypes between healthy human individuals. Sequencing was performed with immunoSEQ multiplex PCR; in TCRdb, only in-frame clones are kept and a portion is missing. The sample holds fewer than 1.8 million clones, around 98.5% seen once. The sample comprised naive CD4+ T cells sorted from blood. The sample's subset: CD45RA+ positively selected. The receptors here all came from a man in his thirties or forties in good health.

The chain links TRBV27 to TRBJ2-1; 10 nucleotides agree with TRBD2. The length of the CDR3 is 15 residues. Germline V lookup: CDR1 MNHEY, CDR2 SMNVEV (reference sequence). J lost 5 bases, V lost 6 bases, and 7 bases had no gene match. The CDR3 sequence is CASSFRTSGNNEQFF. Written as DNA, the CDR3 is TGTGCCAGCAGCTTTAGGACTAGCGGTAACAATGAGCAGTTCTTC.

This sequence joins TRBV6-5 and TRBJ2-1, with 8 bases lining up with TRBD2. Germline V gives CDR1 MNHEY, CDR2 SVGAGI. This CDR3 is 14 amino acids long. The junction had 9 bases not matched to a gene; V was cut back by 7 bases and J by 7 bases. This chain's CDR3 is CASTRERERNEQFF. For the CDR3, the DNA is TGTGCCAGCACTAGAGAGCGGGAGAGGAATGAGCAGTTCTTC.

This clone was detected once. The rearrangement uses TRBV18 and TRBJ2-1; 13 bases are shared with TRBD2. Unmatched junction bases numbered 3, after V lost 5 bases and J lost 8 bases. Germline loops: CDR1 KGHSH, CDR2 LQKENI. The CDR3 is 14 residues long. This chain's CDR3 is CASSFTSGRDEQFF. The CDR3 DNA follows: TGTGCCAGCTCATTCACTAGCGGGAGGGATGAGCAGTTCTTC.

This chain links TRBV29-1 with TRBJ2-1; D remains ambiguous. CDR1 and CDR2 from the germline V gene are SQVTM and ANQGSEA. Trimming pared 3 bases from V and 8 bases from J, leaving 14 bases between. The CDR3 covers 13 residues. CDR3 region: CSVDSPSNDEQFF. CDR3 DNA sequence: TGCAGCGTTGACTCCCCTAGTAACGATGAGCAGTTCTTC.

This chain links TRBV18 with TRBJ2-7; perhaps TRBD2 as D (5 bases). This CDR3 is built from 13 residues. V was shortened by 3 bases and J by 4 bases, with 10 bases between the two germline ends. Germline V gene data show CDR1 as KGHSH and CDR2 as LQKENI. In nucleotides, the CDR3 is TGTGCCAGCTCACCGATCACGGGGTACGAGCAGTACTTC. It codes for CASSPITGYEQYF.

This clone was counted a single time. J is TRBJ2-7 and V is TRBV11-3; 7 bases align to TRBD1. Per germline, CDR1 SGHNT and CDR2 YENEEA. Germline trimming cut 5 bases from V and 6 bases from J; bases unmatched to any gene: 4. This CDR3 region has 12 residues. CDR3 residues: CASSNRGSEQYF. CDR3 bases: TGTGCCAGCAGCAACAGGGGATCCGAGCAGTACTTC.

The CDR3 DNA follows: TGTGCCTGGAGTGTATCCGGTGAAAAACTGTTTTTT. It is translated as CAWSVSGEKLFF. The chain links TRBV30 to TRBJ1-4; D unresolved. CDR3 size: 12 residues. CDR1 and CDR2 from the germline V gene are GTSNPN and SVGIG (reference sequence). Trimming took 0 bases from V and 7 from J, leaving 6 bases between them.

This chain joins TRBV5-4 and TRBJ2-7; the D gene could be TRBD1 or TRBD2 (5 bases each). Germline assignment: CDR1 SGHNT and CDR2 YYREEE (reference sequence). V lost 4 bases and J 2 bases, leaving 19 bases between the germline ends. The CDR3 is 16 amino acids. CDR3 in DNA: TGTGCCAGCAGCCTCCCTACCGGGACCGGGGCCTACGAGCAGTACTTC. As protein: CASSLPTGTGAYEQYF.

The chain uses TRBV27 and TRBJ2-7; D not resolved. This CDR3 comprises 13 residues. Trimming stripped 3 bases from V and 0 bases from J, with 6 bases between. Germline lookup yields CDR1 MNHEY and CDR2 SMNVEV (reference sequence). The CDR3 DNA follows: TGTGCCAGCAGTTTGGTGAGCTCCTACGAGCAGTACTTC. Translating it yields CASSLVSSYEQYF.

V and J are TRBV19 and TRBJ2-3; D remains ambiguous. Trimming pared 5 bases from V and 2 bases from J, leaving 8 bases between. The CDR3 is 13 residues long. The germline V gene has CDR1 LNHDA and CDR2 SQIVND (reference sequence). The CDR3 region has the DNA TGTGCCAGTAGTCTCCCCCCCACAGATACGCAGTATTTT. It codes for CASSLPPTDTQYF.

The gene calls are TRBV5-1 and TRBJ2-6, with a weak D call TRBD1 (6 bases). V was clipped by 2 bases and J by 2 bases, with 8 bases between them. The germline V gene encodes CDR1 SGHRS and CDR2 YFSETQ. The CDR3 is made up of 15 amino acids. The CDR3 DNA reads TGCGCCAGCAGCTTACAGGGCGCTGGGGCCAACGTCCTGACTTTC. Encoded protein: CASSLQGAGANVLTF. Full variable domain (rest looked up from reference TRBV5-1 and TRBJ2-6): KAGVTQTPRYLIKTRGQQVTLSCSPISGHRSVSWYQQTPGQGLQFLFEYFSETQRNKGNFPGRFSGRQFSNSRSEMNVSTLELGDSALYLCASSLQGAGANVLTFGAGSRLTVL.

On this clone itself: Other DNA sequences within the sample encode an identical CDR3. The chain carries TRBV30 and TRBJ1-5; 7 bases line up with TRBD1. Germline assignment: CDR1 GTSNPN and CDR2 SVGIG (reference sequence). The CDR3 loop spans 13 amino acids. The V and J ends lost 1 base and 6 bases, in that order; junction bases with no gene match: 3. This chain's CDR3 is CAWSGQGVQPQHF. CDR3 bases: TGTGCCTGGAGTGGACAGGGAGTTCAGCCCCAGCATTTT.

This chain uses TRBV18 with TRBJ2-5, with 10 positions matching TRBD1. The CDR3 has 16 amino acids. Germline CDR1 is KGHSH and CDR2 is LQKENI. Trimming cost V 3 bases and J 5 bases; bases outside gene matches: 9. CDR3: CASSPLGQGFRETQYF. In DNA, the CDR3 is TGTGCCAGCTCACCGCTGGGACAGGGGTTCCGGGAGACCCAGTACTTC.

The count of this clone is one. Other nucleotide sequences in the sample specify the same CDR3. V usage is TRBV18 and J usage is TRBJ1-2; 7 bases agree with TRBD1. Germline CDR1 and CDR2: KGHSH and LQKENI. Trimming took 3 bases from V and 8 from J; bases not matched to a gene: 3. The CDR3 consists of 12 residues. The CDR3 sequence: CASSPTGNGYTF. CDR3 nucleotides: TGTGCCAGCTCACCGACAGGGAACGGCTACACCTTC.

In its sample, this clone was seen once. The chain has TRBV7-3 and TRBJ1-5; 10 bases match TRBD1. The V and J ends lost 8 bases and 6 bases, in that order; junction bases with no gene match: 16. CDR3 size: 17 residues. The germline CDR1 and CDR2 sequences are SGHTA and FQGTGA. DNA for the CDR3: TGTGCCAGCGACCCGGGACAGGGGTTGACTTTGGGTCAGCCCCAGCATTTT. It is translated as CASDPGQGLTLGQPQHF.

The rearrangement joins TRBV5-5 to TRBJ2-5; D gene uncertain. The ends were cut back, 4 bases at V and 5 bases at J, with 12 bases in the middle. CDR1 and CDR2 from the germline V gene are SGHKS and YYEKEE (reference sequence). The CDR3 spans 13 residues. The CDR3 sequence: CASSPRPDETQYF. CDR3 bases: TGTGCCAGCAGCCCCCGTCCAGACGAGACCCAGTACTTC.

A word on this clone: At one boundary the junction diverges from the germline segment, which might be a read error. V and J are TRBV7-7 and TRBJ2-1, with no clear D. Germline CDR1 reads SSHAT; CDR2 reads FNYEAQ (reference sequence). The CDR3 is 16 residues long. In DNA, the CDR3 is TGTGCTAGCAGCCAAGGAAGGGTAAGCTCCTACAATGAGCAGTTCTTC. Translation gives CASSQGRVSSYNEQFF.

This chain uses TRBV5-8 with TRBJ2-3, with 13 bases identical to TRBD2. The germline V gene encodes CDR1 SGHTS and CDR2 YDEGEE. The ends lost 4 bases at V and 5 bases at J; junction bases unmatched: 7. The CDR3 runs to 16 residues. CDR3 DNA sequence: TGTGCCAGCAGCCAAGGACTAGCGGGAGAGATAGATACGCAGTATTTT. This translates into CASSQGLAGEIDTQYF.

The chain employs TRBV11-2 and TRBJ2-2; D might be TRBD1 or TRBD2, each matching 5 bases. Germline V gives CDR1 SGHAT, CDR2 FQNNGV. The V and J ends lost 3 bases and 0 bases respectively, with 11 bases between them. The CDR3 spans 16 residues. CDR3 in amino acids: CASSLLGPANTGELFF. The CDR3 DNA reads as TGTGCCAGCAGCTTGCTGGGACCCGCGAACACCGGGGAGCTGTTTTTT.

The V call is TRBV5-5, the J call TRBJ2-2; 8 bases line up with TRBD1. In germline, CDR1 is SGHKS, CDR2 YYEKEE (reference sequence). The CDR3 consists of 17 residues. V was pared by 0 bases and J by 2 bases, with 6 bases of the junction left unmatched. The CDR3 nucleotides are TGTGCCAGCAGCTTGGGGCCGGGACAGGTTAACACCGGGGAGCTGTTTTTT. Translating it yields CASSLGPGQVNTGELFF.

The rearrangement links TRBV7-8 to TRBJ2-5, with TRBD2 identical over 8 bases. The CDR3 extends over 16 amino acids. V gave up 1 base and J gave up 2 bases; unmatched junction bases: 6. CDR1 and CDR2 from the germline V gene are SGHVS and FQNEAQ. DNA of the CDR3: TGTGCCAGCAGCTTAGAGCCTAGCGGGTATCAAGAGACCCAGTACTTC. The encoded protein is CASSLEPSGYQETQYF.